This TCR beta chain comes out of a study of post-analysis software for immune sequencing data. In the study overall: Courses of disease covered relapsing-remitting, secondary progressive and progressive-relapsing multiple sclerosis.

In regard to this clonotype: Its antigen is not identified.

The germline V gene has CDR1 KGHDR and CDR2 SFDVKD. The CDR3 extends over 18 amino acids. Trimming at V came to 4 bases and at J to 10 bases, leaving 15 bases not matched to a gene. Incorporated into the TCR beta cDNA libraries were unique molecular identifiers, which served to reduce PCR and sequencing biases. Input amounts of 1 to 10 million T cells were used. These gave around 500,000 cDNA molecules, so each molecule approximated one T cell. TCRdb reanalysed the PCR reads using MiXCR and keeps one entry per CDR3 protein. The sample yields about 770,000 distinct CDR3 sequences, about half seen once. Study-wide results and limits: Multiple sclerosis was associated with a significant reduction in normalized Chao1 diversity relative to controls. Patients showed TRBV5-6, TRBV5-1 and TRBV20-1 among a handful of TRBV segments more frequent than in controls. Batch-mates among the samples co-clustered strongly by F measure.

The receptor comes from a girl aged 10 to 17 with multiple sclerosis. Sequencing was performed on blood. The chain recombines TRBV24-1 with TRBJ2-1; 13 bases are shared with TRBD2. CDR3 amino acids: CATSDSKLAGGPTGEQFF. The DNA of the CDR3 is TGTGCCACCAGTGACTCAAAACTAGCGGGAGGGCCCACGGGCGAGCAGTTCTTC.